One sample yielded the 25 T cell receptor beta chains listed below, sequenced in a study of shared clonotypes between healthy human individuals. Measured with immunoSEQ multiplex PCR; TCRdb has only the in-frame clones, and not every one. The table shows a few million clones, with just over 90% occurring only once. The sequencing input was naive CD4+ T cells from PBMCs. Subset meaning: CD45RA+ positively selected. The receptors originated from a man younger than 30 in good health. Some clones in this sample may be carry-over from other donors' samples.

The chain has TRBV28 and TRBJ1-1; D is undetermined. Between the trimmed V and J ends, which lost 4 bases and 1 base, there was a span of 16 bases. This CDR3 is built from 16 residues. CDR1 MDHEN and CDR2 SYDVKM come from the germline V gene. This CDR3 reads CASSSSGDPRNTEAFF. In DNA, the CDR3 is TGTGCCAGCAGTTCCTCAGGAGACCCAAGGAACACTGAAGCTTTCTTT.

The V and J genes are TRBV27 and TRBJ2-1; 15 positions match TRBD2. The germline V gene encodes CDR1 MNHEY and CDR2 SMNVEV (reference sequence). CDR3 size: 17 residues. V shed 3 bases, J shed 7 bases, and the junction held 7 bases outside the gene matches. In DNA, the CDR3 is TGTGCCAGCAGTTTCCCACCCGGGACTAGCGGGAGGAATGAGCAGTTCTTC. It codes for CASSFPPGTSGRNEQFF.

The chain combines TRBV18 with TRBJ1-5; 7 positions agree with TRBD1. In germline, CDR1 is KGHSH, CDR2 LQKENI. This CDR3 region has 14 residues. J lost 9 bases, V lost 3 bases, and 8 bases had no gene match. CDR3: CASSPTGNVSPQHF. CDR3 DNA sequence: TGTGCCAGCTCACCGACAGGGAATGTCTCGCCCCAGCATTTT.

This chain connects TRBV7-6 to TRBJ2-1, with no clear D. Germline assignment: CDR1 SGHVS and CDR2 FNYEAQ. The CDR3 has 12 residues. V gave up 2 bases and J gave up 8 bases, with 7 bases separating them. This chain's CDR3 is CASSLLWDEQFF. CDR3 DNA sequence: TGTGCCAGCAGCTTATTGTGGGATGAGCAGTTCTTC.

The chain is built from TRBV7-2 and TRBJ1-1; possibly TRBD1 for D (5 bases). Trimming cost V 5 bases and J 6 bases, with 10 bases left between them. Germline V gene data show CDR1 as SGHTA and CDR2 as FQGNSA. The CDR3 length is 12 residues. The CDR3 reads CASSPGVPEAFF. The DNA of the CDR3 is TGTGCCAGCAGCCCGGGGGTCCCTGAAGCTTTCTTT.

The chain uses TRBV29-1 and TRBJ2-1; 8 bases line up with TRBD1. CDR3 length equals 14 residues. From germline, CDR1 is SQVTM and CDR2 ANQGSEA. After removal of 7 bases from V and 3 bases from J, the junction contained 8 bases not matched to a gene. For the CDR3, the DNA is TGCAGCGGAAGAGACAGGGGATACTACAATGAGCAGTTCTTC. Residues: CSGRDRGYYNEQFF.

The chain uses TRBV4-3 and TRBJ2-7; 7 nucleotides match TRBD2. Germline CDR1 LGHNA, CDR2 YSLEER. The CDR3 sequence is 15 residues long. Trimming at V came to 1 base and at J to 2 bases, leaving 5 bases not matched to a gene. The CDR3 nucleotides are TGCGCCAGCAGCCAAGGGACGGGAGGAGCCTACGAGCAGTACTTC. Translating it yields CASSQGTGGAYEQYF.

This clone has just one count. The chain is built from TRBV5-1 and TRBJ1-4; TRBD1 agrees at 8 bases. CDR1 SGHRS and CDR2 YFSETQ come from the germline V gene. The CDR3 totals 14 residues. V shed 3 bases, J shed 7 bases, and the junction held 5 bases outside the gene matches. CDR3 sequence (DNA): TGCGCCAGCAGCTCAACAGGGGGGACTGAAAAACTGTTTTTT. It specifies CASSSTGGTEKLFF. Supplemented by reference TRBV5-1 and TRBJ1-4, the full variable domain reads KAGVTQTPRYLIKTRGQQVTLSCSPISGHRSVSWYQQTPGQGLQFLFEYFSETQRNKGNFPGRFSGRQFSNSRSEMNVSTLELGDSALYLCASSSTGGTEKLFFGSGTQLSVL.

This chain uses TRBV11-2 with TRBJ2-7; 11 bases match TRBD2. The CDR3 contains 16 residues. CDR1 is SGHAT, CDR2 FQNNGV, per germline. Unmatched junction bases numbered 7, after V lost 6 bases and J lost 0 bases. The CDR3 DNA reads TGTGCCAGCAGTTGGACTAGCGGGCTTAGCTCCTACGAGCAGTACTTC. This codes for CASSWTSGLSSYEQYF.

This chain joins TRBV10-3 and TRBJ2-7, with 10 bases matching TRBD2. Unmatched junction bases numbered 15, after V lost 6 bases and J lost 4 bases. In germline, CDR1 is ENHRY, CDR2 SYGVKD. The CDR3 sequence is 17 residues long. The CDR3 nucleotides are TGTGCCATCAGAAACCCCCCCGGGCTAGCGGGAGTGTACGAGCAGTACTTC. Translated, it gives CAIRNPPGLAGVYEQYF.

The chain employs TRBV7-9 and TRBJ2-2; D might be TRBD2 (7 bases). The CDR3 spans 14 residues. The V end was cut by 7 bases, the J end by 5 bases, with 14 bases between. From germline, CDR1 is SEHNR and CDR2 FQNEAQ (reference sequence). CDR3 sequence reads: CASTLGGQTGELFF. CDR3 DNA sequence: TGTGCCAGCACCTTGGGGGGGCAGACCGGGGAGCTGTTTTTT.

This chain uses TRBV7-3 with TRBJ2-7; 10 positions agree with TRBD1. Losses at the gene ends were 5 bases for V and 4 bases for J; bases not matched to a gene: 8. CDR1 is SGHTA, CDR2 FQGTGA, per germline. The CDR3 spans 15 residues. The CDR3 sequence: CASSRGTGVIYEQYF. The CDR3 DNA is TGTGCCAGCAGCCGCGGGACAGGGGTTATTTACGAGCAGTACTTC.

The chain recombines TRBV6-6 with TRBJ2-6; D gene ambiguous. The CDR3 loop spans 13 amino acids. Germline V gene sequence: CDR1 MNHNY, CDR2 SVGAGI (reference sequence). V was cut by 6 bases and J by 2 bases, with 5 bases left in between. The CDR3 nucleotides are TGTGCCAGCAGCGTGGCTGGGGCCAACGTCCTGACTTTC. Amino acid sequence: CASSVAGANVLTF.

The chain recombines TRBV6-5 with TRBJ2-1, with 8 bases identical to TRBD1. Germline CDR1 MNHEY, CDR2 SVGAGI. The CDR3 consists of 15 residues. J was trimmed by 5 bases and V by 3 bases; bases with no gene match: 6. The CDR3 coding sequence is TGTGCCAGCAGTTATTCGGGACAGGAACACAATGAGCAGTTCTTC. It translates to CASSYSGQEHNEQFF.

The chain couples TRBV6-6 to TRBJ2-5, with D maybe TRBD1 (6 bases). V dropped 5 bases and J dropped 4 bases, with 11 bases sitting between them. The CDR3 contains 13 residues. CDR1 is MNHNY and CDR2 is SVGAGI in the germline V gene (reference sequence). The CDR3, as DNA: TGTGCCAGCAGTAAAAAAGGGGGAGAGACCCAGTACTTC. As protein: CASSKKGGETQYF.

The chain uses TRBV5-1 and TRBJ1-1; TRBD1 matches at 10 bases. The germline V gene encodes CDR1 SGHRS and CDR2 YFSETQ. This CDR3 spans 16 amino acids. V was pared by 0 bases and J by 4 bases, with 6 bases of the junction left unmatched. This CDR3 is CASSLEGQGKGTEAFF. CDR3 DNA sequence: TGCGCCAGCAGCTTGGAGGGACAGGGGAAGGGCACTGAAGCTTTCTTT.

The chain combines TRBV2 with TRBJ2-7; 7 bases fit TRBD1. The CDR3 is 16 amino acids. V shed 6 bases, J shed 7 bases, and the junction held 18 bases outside the gene matches. Germline CDR1 SNHLY, CDR2 FYNNEI. The CDR3 DNA is TGTGCCAGCAGGGCTTTTCTTGACAGGGTGAGAGGGGAGCAGTACTTC. Amino acids: CASRAFLDRVRGEQYF.

On this clone itself: Other DNA sequences in the sample encode the same CDR3. The chain couples TRBV28 to TRBJ2-7; D is unresolved. Germline loops: CDR1 MDHEN, CDR2 SYDVKM. The CDR3 contains 13 residues. V was trimmed by 3 bases and J by 1 base, leaving 7 bases between them. CDR3 protein: CASSLGRSYEQYF. As DNA, the CDR3 is TGTGCCAGCAGTTTGGGCAGGTCCTACGAGCAGTACTTC.

V gene TRBV7-9 combines with J gene TRBJ2-1, with 7 bases matching TRBD2. The V segment lost 1 base and the J segment 6 bases; nucleotides outside the gene matches: 9. The CDR3 consists of 16 residues. CDR1 and CDR2 from the germline V gene are SEHNR and FQNEAQ (reference sequence). Here the CDR3 reads CASSLDGNPGGNEQFF. The CDR3 DNA is TGTGCCAGCAGCTTAGACGGAAATCCGGGAGGCAATGAGCAGTTCTTC.

The chain links TRBV5-1 to TRBJ2-7; 8 bases match TRBD2. Germline V CDR1 and CDR2: SGHRS, YFSETQ. J lost 2 bases, V lost 2 bases, and 3 bases had no gene match. The CDR3 is made up of 14 amino acids. As DNA, the CDR3 is TGCGCCAGCAGCTTCCTAGCGGGCCCCTACGAGCAGTACTTC. Translation: CASSFLAGPYEQYF.

This chain links TRBV18 with TRBJ1-2; 7 bases match TRBD1. CDR3 length: 17 amino acids. V shed 4 bases, J shed 4 bases, and the junction held 15 bases outside the gene matches. Germline V gene sequence: CDR1 KGHSH, CDR2 LQKENI. The CDR3 loop is CASSRIRDSTEIYGYTF. The CDR3 DNA is TGTGCCAGCTCACGGATCCGGGACAGCACTGAAATCTATGGCTACACCTTC.

This clone came up once. The same CDR3 can be traced to other DNA sequences in this sample. The CDR3 nucleotides read TGTGCCAGCAGCGTAGAGGAGGGCGCAGAAGCTTTCTTT. Encoded protein: CASSVEEGAEAFF. This chain uses TRBV9 with TRBJ1-1; D gene ambiguous. With 0 bases removed from V and 8 bases from J, the gap between germline ends came to 11 bases. Germline V gene lookup returns CDR1 SGDLS and CDR2 YYNGEE. This CDR3 has 13 residues.

The rearrangement links TRBV10-3 to TRBJ2-2; 8 nucleotides align to TRBD2. Trimming took 5 bases from V and 0 from J; bases not matched to a gene: 2. The germline gives CDR1 ENHRY, CDR2 SYGVKD. CDR3 length: 15 residues. The CDR3 DNA reads as TGTGCCATCAGTAATAGCGGGACGAACACCGGGGAGCTGTTTTTT. This codes for CAISNSGTNTGELFF.

This clone has only one observation. Here the CDR3 DNA reads TGTGCCAGCAGCAAAGGGGGTCAGCCCCAGCATTTT. This sequence encodes CASSKGGQPQHF. This chain uses TRBV21-1 with TRBJ1-5. TRBV21-1 is noted as a pseudogene. The CDR3 has 12 amino acids.

The rearrangement uses TRBV11-2 and TRBJ1-4; tentative D call: TRBD1 (6 bases). This CDR3 contains 15 residues. The germline V and J ends were trimmed by 1 base and 3 bases, with 9 bases remaining between them. Germline V gene data show CDR1 as SGHAT and CDR2 as FQNNGV. The CDR3 bases are TGTGCCAGCAGCTTAGTTGGACAGCCTAATGAAAAACTGTTTTTT. Its protein is CASSLVGQPNEKLFF.